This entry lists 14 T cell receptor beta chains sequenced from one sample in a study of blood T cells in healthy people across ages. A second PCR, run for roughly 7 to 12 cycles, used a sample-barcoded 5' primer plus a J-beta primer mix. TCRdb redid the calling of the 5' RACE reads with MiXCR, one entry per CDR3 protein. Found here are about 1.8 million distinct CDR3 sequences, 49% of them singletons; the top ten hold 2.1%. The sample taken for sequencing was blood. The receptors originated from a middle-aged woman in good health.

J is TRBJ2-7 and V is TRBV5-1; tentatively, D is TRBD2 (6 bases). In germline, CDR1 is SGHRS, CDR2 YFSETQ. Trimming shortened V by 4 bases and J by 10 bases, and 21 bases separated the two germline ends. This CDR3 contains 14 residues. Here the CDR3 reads CASSAYSAGEAQYF. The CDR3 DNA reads TGCGCCAGCAGCGCCTACTCGGCCGGGGAGGCCCAGTACTTC.

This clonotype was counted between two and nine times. Here the CDR3 DNA reads TGTGCCAGCAGTGTGGGTGCAGGGCAGTTCTTC. As protein: CASSVGAGQFF. This sequence joins TRBV25-1 and TRBJ2-1; D is uncertain. Germline CDR1 is MGHDK and CDR2 is SYGVNS. The CDR3 runs 11 residues. Trimming removed 4 bases from V and 12 bases from J, with 10 bases in between.

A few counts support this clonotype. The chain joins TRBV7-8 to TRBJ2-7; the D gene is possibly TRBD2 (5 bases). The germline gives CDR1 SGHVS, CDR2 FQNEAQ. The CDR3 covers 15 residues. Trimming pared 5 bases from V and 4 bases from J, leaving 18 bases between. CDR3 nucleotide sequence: TGTGCCAGCAGCCCAAGGACTGGGAAGGCTTACGAGCAGTACTTC. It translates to CASSPRTGKAYEQYF.

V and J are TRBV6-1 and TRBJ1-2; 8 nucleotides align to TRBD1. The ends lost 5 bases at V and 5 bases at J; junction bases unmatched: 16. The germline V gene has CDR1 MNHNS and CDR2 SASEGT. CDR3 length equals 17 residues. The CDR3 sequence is CASSPGQEKGFWYGYTF. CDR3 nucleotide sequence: TGTGCCAGCAGTCCGGGACAGGAAAAGGGATTTTGGTATGGCTACACCTTC.

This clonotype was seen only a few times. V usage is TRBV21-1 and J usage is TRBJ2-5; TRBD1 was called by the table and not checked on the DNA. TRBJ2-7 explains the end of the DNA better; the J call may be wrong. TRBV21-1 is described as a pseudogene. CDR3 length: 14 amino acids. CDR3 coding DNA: TGTGCCAGCAGCCACCCCCACTCGGGGAACGAGCAGTACTTC. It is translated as CASSHPHSGNEQYF.

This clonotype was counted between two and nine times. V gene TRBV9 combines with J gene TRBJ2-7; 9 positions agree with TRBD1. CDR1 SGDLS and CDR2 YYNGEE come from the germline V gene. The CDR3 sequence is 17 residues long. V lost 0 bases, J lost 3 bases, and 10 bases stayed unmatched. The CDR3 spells CASSVDPTGGLFYEQYF. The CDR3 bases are TGTGCCAGCAGCGTAGATCCCACAGGGGGCCTCTTCTACGAGCAGTACTTC. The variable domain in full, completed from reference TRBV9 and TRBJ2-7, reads DSGVTQTPKHLITATGQRVTLRCSPRSGDLSVYWYQQSLDQGLQFLIQYYNGEERAKGNILERFSAQQFPDLHSELNLSSLELGDSALYFCASSVDPTGGLFYEQYFGPGTRLTVT.

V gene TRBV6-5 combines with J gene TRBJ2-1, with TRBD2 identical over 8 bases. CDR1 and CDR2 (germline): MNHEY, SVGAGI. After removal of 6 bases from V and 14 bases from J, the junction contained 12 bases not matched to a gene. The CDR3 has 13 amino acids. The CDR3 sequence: CASSRIAGTPEFF. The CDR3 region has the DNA TGTGCCAGCAGCAGAATAGCGGGGACCCCTGAGTTCTTC.

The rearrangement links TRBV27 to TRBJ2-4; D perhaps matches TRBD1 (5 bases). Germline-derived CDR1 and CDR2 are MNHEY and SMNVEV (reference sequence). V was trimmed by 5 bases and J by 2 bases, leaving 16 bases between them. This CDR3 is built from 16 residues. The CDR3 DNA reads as TGTGCCAGCAGTCCCCTACCGAAGGGGTCCAAAAACATTCAGTACTTC. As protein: CASSPLPKGSKNIQYF.

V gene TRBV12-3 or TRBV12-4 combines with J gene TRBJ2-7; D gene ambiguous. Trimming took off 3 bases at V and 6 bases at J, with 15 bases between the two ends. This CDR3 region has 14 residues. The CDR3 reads CASSFSPSTREQYF. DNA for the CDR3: TGTGCCAGCAGTTTTTCTCCCTCCACCCGCGAGCAGTACTTC.

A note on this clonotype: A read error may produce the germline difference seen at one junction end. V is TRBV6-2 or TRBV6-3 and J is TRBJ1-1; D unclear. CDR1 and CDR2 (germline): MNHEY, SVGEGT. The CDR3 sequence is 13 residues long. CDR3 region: CASSWERHTGAFF. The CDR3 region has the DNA TGTGCCAGCAGTTGGGAGAGACACACTGGAGCTTTCTTT.

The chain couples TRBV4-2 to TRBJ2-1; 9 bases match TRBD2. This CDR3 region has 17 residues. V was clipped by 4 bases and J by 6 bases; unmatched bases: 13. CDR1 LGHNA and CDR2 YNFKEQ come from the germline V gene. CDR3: CASSLRGSGGMVNEQFF. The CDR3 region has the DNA TGTGCCAGCAGCCTCAGAGGTAGCGGGGGTATGGTCAATGAGCAGTTCTTC.

The CDR3: CASSARGARGGYTF. The DNA for the CDR3 is TGTGCCAGCAGTGCCCGGGGGGCAAGGGGAGGCTACACCTTC. The V call is TRBV6-1, the J call TRBJ1-2; D may be TRBD1 (6 bases). This CDR3 contains 14 residues. The V gene's germline CDR1 is MNHNS and CDR2 SASEGT. With 4 bases removed from V and 8 bases from J, the gap between germline ends came to 17 bases.

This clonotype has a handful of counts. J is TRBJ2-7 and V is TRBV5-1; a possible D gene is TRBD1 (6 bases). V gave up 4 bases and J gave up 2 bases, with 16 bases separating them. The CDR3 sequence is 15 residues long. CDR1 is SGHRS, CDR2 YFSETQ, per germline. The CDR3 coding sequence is TGCGCCAGCAGCCCGGGACAAGCAGTTACCTACGAGCAGTACTTC. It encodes CASSPGQAVTYEQYF.

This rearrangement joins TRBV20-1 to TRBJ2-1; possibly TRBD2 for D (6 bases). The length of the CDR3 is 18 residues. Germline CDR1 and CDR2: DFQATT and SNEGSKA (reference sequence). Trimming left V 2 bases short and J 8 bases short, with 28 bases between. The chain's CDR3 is CSARSGDAETGGFHEQFF. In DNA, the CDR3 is TGCAGTGCTAGATCTGGAGACGCGGAGACCGGGGGTTTCCATGAGCAGTTCTTC.